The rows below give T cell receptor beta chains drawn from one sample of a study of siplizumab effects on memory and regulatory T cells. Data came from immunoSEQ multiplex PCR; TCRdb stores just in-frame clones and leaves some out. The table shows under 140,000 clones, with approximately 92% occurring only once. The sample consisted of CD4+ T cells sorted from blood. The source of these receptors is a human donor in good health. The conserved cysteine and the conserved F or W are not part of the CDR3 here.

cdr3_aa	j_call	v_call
ASSVAKDTQY	TRBJ2-3	TRBV9
ASSAGHQETQY	TRBJ2-5	TRBV7-2
ASSFRQGREQY	TRBJ2-7	TRBV5-6
SASKGHEQF	TRBJ2-1	TRBV20-1
ATSSWDRGKGEQF	TRBJ2-1	TRBV15
SVGGWNTEAF	TRBJ1-1	TRBV29-1
ASSTAGGDPDTQY	TRBJ2-3	TRBV6-6
ASSKQGWGNQPQH	TRBJ1-5	TRBV19
ASSEMGGISYEQY	TRBJ2-7	TRBV6-1
ASNFLGRRMNTGELF	TRBJ2-2	TRBV7-8
ASRSGSPNYGYT	TRBJ1-2	TRBV11-2
ASSWGPESEQY	TRBJ2-7	TRBV6-5
ASNRGRSTGELF	TRBJ2-2	TRBV7-9
ASSLLGGYEQY	TRBJ2-7	TRBV13
AISGAGLAGAGANVLT	TRBJ2-6	TRBV10-3
ASSDTGLNYGYT	TRBJ1-2	TRBV6-1
ASSLDTQNQPQH	TRBJ1-5	TRBV5-1
ASSLVASGGPADTQY	TRBJ2-3	TRBV5-1
ASRRTGAYEQY	-	TRBV6-5
ASSETGTSSPLH	TRBJ1-6	TRBV6-4
ASSTTADNSPLH	TRBJ1-6	TRBV5-1
ASSPWTSENEQF	TRBJ2-1	TRBV13
ASSPSGTVGKLF	TRBJ1-4	TRBV27